This passage covers 18 T cell receptor beta chains from one sample sequenced in a study of blood T cell repertoires in COVID-19. Assay used: immunoSEQ multiplex PCR; TCRdb lists only in-frame clones, some missing. The sample records some 260,000 clones, around 84% being singletons. The sample comprised PBMCs or T cells enriched from blood (not recorded which). The receptor set was obtained from a man between 40 and 49 years old who had recovered from COVID-19.

The chain uses TRBV12-2 and TRBJ2-7; the table assigns TRBD1, which was not confirmed against the DNA. TRBV12-2 is termed a pseudogene. The CDR3 extends over 15 amino acids. This CDR3 reads CASRLELDRAYEQYF. The CDR3 region has the DNA TGTGCAAGTCGCTTAGAACTGGACAGAGCCTACGAGCAGTACTTC.

The chain is built from TRBV9 and TRBJ2-3; possibly TRBD2 for D (6 bases). This CDR3 has 14 residues. The V end lost 0 bases, the J end lost 4 bases, and 9 bases lay between the germline ends. From germline, CDR1 is SGDLS and CDR2 YYNGEE. The DNA for the CDR3 is TGTGCCAGCAGCGTAGGTGGGGACTCAGATACGCAGTATTTT. This encodes CASSVGGDSDTQYF.

This clone was detected only a few times. The V call is TRBV6-5, the J call TRBJ1-6; 7 bases line up with TRBD1. Germline assignment: CDR1 MNHEY and CDR2 SVGAGI. V shed 0 bases, J shed 8 bases, and the junction held 1 base outside the gene matches. The CDR3 covers 14 residues. CDR3 region: CASSYSRGDSPLHF. CDR3 nucleotides: TGTGCCAGCAGTTACTCCAGGGGGGATTCACCCCTCCACTTT.

The CDR3 DNA follows: TGCGCCAGCAGCCAAGGTTCGGTGCGTGGCAATCAGCCCCAGCATTTT. This gives the protein CASSQGSVRGNQPQHF. The chain couples TRBV4-1 to TRBJ1-5; D remains ambiguous. The ends were cut back, 1 base at V and 2 bases at J, with 12 bases in the middle. The germline V gene has CDR1 MGHRA and CDR2 YSYEKL. This CDR3 is built from 16 residues.

The chain recombines TRBV6-4 with TRBJ1-1; D may be TRBD1 (5 bases). The CDR3 extends over 14 amino acids. Trimming pared 3 bases from V and 5 bases from J, leaving 13 bases between. Per the germline V gene, CDR1 is MRHNA and CDR2 is SNTAGT. CDR3 amino acids: CASSEGDSTTEAFF. CDR3 nucleotide sequence: TGTGCCAGCAGTGAAGGTGACAGTACGACTGAAGCTTTCTTT.

The J gene is TRBJ2-7, the V gene TRBV7-2; 12 positions agree with TRBD2. The trim removed 8 bases at V and 2 bases at J, leaving 4 bases unmatched. The CDR3 length is 14 residues. CDR1 is SGHTA and CDR2 is FQGNSA in the germline V gene. The CDR3 DNA follows: TGTGCCAGCGGACTAGCGGGGCATGCCTACGAGCAGTACTTC. Translating gives CASGLAGHAYEQYF.

The chain carries TRBV27 and TRBJ1-5; D might be TRBD1 (6 bases). CDR1 is MNHEY, CDR2 SMNVEV, per germline (reference sequence). Trimming shortened V by 6 bases and J by 0 bases, and 12 bases separated the two germline ends. This CDR3 spans 15 amino acids. CDR3 nucleotide sequence: TGTGCCAGCAGAGGACAGACTTATAGCAATCAGCCCCAGCATTTT. Protein product: CASRGQTYSNQPQHF.

The chain couples TRBV6-5 to TRBJ1-6; no clear D. Germline lookup yields CDR1 MNHEY and CDR2 SVGAGI. Trimming left V 2 bases short and J 0 bases short, with 8 bases between. The CDR3 runs 16 residues. CDR3 sequence: CASSYSHSSYNSPLHF. DNA of the CDR3: TGTGCCAGCAGTTACAGTCACAGCTCCTATAATTCACCCCTCCACTTT.

CDR3 sequence: CAWSATRAGGQRNTEAFF. DNA of the CDR3: TGTGCCTGGAGTGCCACGAGGGCGGGGGGCCAAAGGAACACTGAAGCTTTCTTT. The chain couples TRBV30 to TRBJ1-1; weak D call: TRBD1 (6 bases). The germline V and J ends were trimmed by 1 base and 1 base, with 22 bases remaining between them. This CDR3 is 18 amino acids long. CDR1 is GTSNPN, CDR2 SVGIG, per germline (reference sequence).

This chain uses TRBV6-5 with TRBJ1-2; a possible D gene is TRBD1 (6 bases). The V gene's germline CDR1 is MNHEY and CDR2 SVGAGI. The CDR3 covers 11 residues. V was cut by 6 bases and J by 8 bases, with 10 bases left in between. The CDR3 here is CASRDRQGYTF. The CDR3 DNA sequence: TGTGCCAGCAGAGACAGGCAGGGCTACACCTTC.

This chain uses TRBV10-3 with TRBJ2-5; 7 bases align to TRBD1. This CDR3 comprises 14 residues. The V gene end was trimmed by 5 bases and the J gene end by 3 bases; junction bases not matched to a gene: 6. Germline assignment: CDR1 ENHRY and CDR2 SYGVKD. The CDR3 loop reads CAISPDRAKETQYF. CDR3 nucleotide sequence: TGTGCCATCAGTCCTGACAGGGCGAAAGAGACCCAGTACTTC.

In this sample, this clone turned up once. The chain is built from TRBV5-1 and TRBJ2-3, with a weak D call TRBD2 (7 bases). In germline, CDR1 is SGHRS, CDR2 YFSETQ. The V and J ends lost 0 bases and 2 bases respectively, with 13 bases between them. The CDR3 consists of 16 residues. CDR3 region: CASSLVRGGTTDTQYF. CDR3 in DNA: TGCGCCAGCAGCTTGGTGAGGGGGGGTACCACAGATACGCAGTATTTT.

The rearrangement uses TRBV4-2 and TRBJ1-1; D gene unclear. Germline CDR1 LGHNA, CDR2 YNFKEQ. The CDR3 loop spans 13 amino acids. Trimming stripped 0 bases from V and 8 bases from J, with 10 bases between. CDR3 sequence (DNA): TGTGCCAGCAGCCAAGATTCCCGGAGAGAAGCTTTCTTT. Protein: CASSQDSRREAFF.

The gene calls are TRBV29-1 and TRBJ1-3; D is ambiguous. CDR3 length equals 13 residues. Trimming removed 5 bases at V and 2 bases at J, with 10 bases between. Germline V gene sequence: CDR1 SQVTM, CDR2 ANQGSEA. The CDR3 DNA is TGCAGCGTTCTCTTGGGAGCTGGAAACACCATATATTTT. The encoded protein is CSVLLGAGNTIYF.

This CDR3 reads CASRTGTGGAWLARDEQFF. The CDR3 nucleotides are TGTGCCAGCAGAACCGGGACAGGGGGCGCCTGGCTAGCTCGCGATGAGCAGTTCTTC. This chain joins TRBV2 and TRBJ2-1, with 12 bases fitting TRBD1. V was pared by 6 bases and J by 8 bases, with 20 bases of the junction left unmatched. The CDR3 contains 19 residues. The germline gives CDR1 SNHLY, CDR2 FYNNEI.

The genes are TRBV5-1 and TRBJ1-5; D is uncertain. CDR1 and CDR2 (germline): SGHRS, YFSETQ. This CDR3 region has 13 residues. The V gene lost 4 bases and the J gene lost 7 bases, with 12 bases spanning the gap. The CDR3 protein is CASSLTEGQPQHF. CDR3 nucleotide sequence: TGCGCCAGCAGCCTGACCGAGGGACAGCCCCAGCATTTT. The full variable domain, in which reference TRBV5-1 and TRBJ1-5 provide the parts outside the CDR3, is KAGVTQTPRYLIKTRGQQVTLSCSPISGHRSVSWYQQTPGQGLQFLFEYFSETQRNKGNFPGRFSGRQFSNSRSEMNVSTLELGDSALYLCASSLTEGQPQHFGDGTRLSIL.

This chain uses TRBV7-9 with TRBJ1-2, with D tentatively TRBD1 (5 bases). Germline loops: CDR1 SEHNR, CDR2 FQNEAQ (reference sequence). The CDR3 runs to 15 residues. V shed 5 bases and J shed 1 base, with 14 bases lying between them. The DNA of the CDR3 is TGTGCCAGCAGCGGGGGGTTCAACGTTAACTATGGCTACACCTTC. Protein: CASSGGFNVNYGYTF.

The rearrangement uses TRBV7-9 and TRBJ1-6, with 8 bases that match TRBD1. The trim removed 6 bases at V and 7 bases at J, leaving 11 bases unmatched. From germline, CDR1 is SEHNR and CDR2 FQNEAQ (reference sequence). The CDR3 loop spans 16 amino acids. CDR3 residues: CASSLRGTGLNSPLHF. The CDR3 bases are TGTGCCAGCAGTCTTAGGGGGACAGGTCTGAATTCACCCCTCCACTTT.